This T cell receptor beta chain derives from a study of T cell changes during pregnancy in multiple sclerosis. In germline, CDR1 is DFQATT, CDR2 SNEGSKA (reference sequence). The CDR3 is made up of 11 amino acids. Sequenced by immunoSEQ multiplex PCR; TCRdb stores in-frame clones only, minus some. The data show some 90,000 clones, more than 85% seen once. Sequencing used peripheral blood, obtained in the first trimester of pregnancy. The source is a female donor with multiple sclerosis, enrolled in a pregnancy study. The J gene is TRBJ2-3, the V gene TRBV20-1; D is uncertain. In DNA form, the CDR3 reads TGCAGCGCTGCCGGGACAGATACGCAGTATTTT. Encoded protein: CSAAGTDTQYF.